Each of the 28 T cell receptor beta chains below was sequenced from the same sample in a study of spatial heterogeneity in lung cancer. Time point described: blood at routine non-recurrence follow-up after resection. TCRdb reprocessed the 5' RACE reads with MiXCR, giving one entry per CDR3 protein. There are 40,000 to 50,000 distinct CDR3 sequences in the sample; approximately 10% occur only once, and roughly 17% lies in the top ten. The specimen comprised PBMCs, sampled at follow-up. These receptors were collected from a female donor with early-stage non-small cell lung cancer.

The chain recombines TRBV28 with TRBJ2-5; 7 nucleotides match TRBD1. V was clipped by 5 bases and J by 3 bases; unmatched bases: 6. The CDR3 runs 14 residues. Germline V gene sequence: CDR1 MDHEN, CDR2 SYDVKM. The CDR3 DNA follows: TGTGCCAGCAGTCCCCTGACAGGGAAAGAGACCCAGTACTTC. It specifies CASSPLTGKETQYF.

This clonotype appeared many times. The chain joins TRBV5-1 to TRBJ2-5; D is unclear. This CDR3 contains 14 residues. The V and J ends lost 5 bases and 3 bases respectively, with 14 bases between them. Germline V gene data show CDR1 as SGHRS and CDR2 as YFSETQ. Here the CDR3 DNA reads TGCGCCAGCAGGCCCAATTCAATGGAAGAGACCCAGTACTTC. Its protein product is CASRPNSMEETQYF.

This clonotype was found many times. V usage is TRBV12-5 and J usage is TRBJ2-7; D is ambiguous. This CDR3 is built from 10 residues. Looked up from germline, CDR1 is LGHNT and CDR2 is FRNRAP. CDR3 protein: CAVDFYEQYF. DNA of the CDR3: TGTGCCGTTGACTTCTACGAGCAGTACTTC.

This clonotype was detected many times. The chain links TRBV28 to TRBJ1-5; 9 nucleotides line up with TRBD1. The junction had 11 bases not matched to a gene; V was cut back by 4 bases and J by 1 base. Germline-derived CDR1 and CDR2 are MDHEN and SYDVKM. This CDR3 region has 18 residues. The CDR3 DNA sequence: TGTGCCAGCAGTTCCAAAGGGACAGGGAGTAGGAGCAATCAGCCCCAGCATTTT. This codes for CASSSKGTGSRSNQPQHF.

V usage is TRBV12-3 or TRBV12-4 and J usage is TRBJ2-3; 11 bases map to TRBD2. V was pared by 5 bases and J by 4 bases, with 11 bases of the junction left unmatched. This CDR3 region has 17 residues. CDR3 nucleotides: TGTGCCAGCAGTCCCGAAATAGCGGGGGGGAGCGCAGATACGCAGTATTTT. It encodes CASSPEIAGGSADTQYF.

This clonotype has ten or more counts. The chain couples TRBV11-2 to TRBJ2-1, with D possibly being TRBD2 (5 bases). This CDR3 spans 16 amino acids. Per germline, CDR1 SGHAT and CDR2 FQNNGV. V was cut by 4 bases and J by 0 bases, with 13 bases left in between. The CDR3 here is CASSSRPGISYNEQFF. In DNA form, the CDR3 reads TGTGCCAGCAGCTCCCGCCCGGGGATCTCCTACAATGAGCAGTTCTTC.

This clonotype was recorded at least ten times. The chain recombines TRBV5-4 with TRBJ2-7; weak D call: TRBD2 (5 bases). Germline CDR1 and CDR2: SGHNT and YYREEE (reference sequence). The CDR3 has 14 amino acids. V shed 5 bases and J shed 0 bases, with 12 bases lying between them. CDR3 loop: CASSPDFSSYEQYF. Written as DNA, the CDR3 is TGTGCCAGCAGTCCGGACTTTAGCTCCTACGAGCAGTACTTC.

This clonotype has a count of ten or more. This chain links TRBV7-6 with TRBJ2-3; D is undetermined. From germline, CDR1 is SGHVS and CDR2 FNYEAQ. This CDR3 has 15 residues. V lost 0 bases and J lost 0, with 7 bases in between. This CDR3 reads CASSLAGASTDTQYF. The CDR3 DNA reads TGTGCCAGCAGCTTAGCCGGCGCTAGCACAGATACGCAGTATTTT.

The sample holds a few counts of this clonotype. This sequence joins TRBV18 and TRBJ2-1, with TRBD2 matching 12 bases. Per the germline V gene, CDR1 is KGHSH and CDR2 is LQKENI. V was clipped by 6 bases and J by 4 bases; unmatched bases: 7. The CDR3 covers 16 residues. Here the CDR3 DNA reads TGTGCCAGCTCGTCCGGACTAGCGGGGACATACAATGAGCAGTTCTTC. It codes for CASSSGLAGTYNEQFF.

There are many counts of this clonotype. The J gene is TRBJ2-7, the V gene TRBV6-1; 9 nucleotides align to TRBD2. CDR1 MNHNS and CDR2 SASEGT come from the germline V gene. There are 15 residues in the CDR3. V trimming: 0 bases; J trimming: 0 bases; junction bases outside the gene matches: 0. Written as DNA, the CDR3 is TGTGCCAGCAGTGAAGCTAGCGGGGGCTCCTACGAGCAGTACTTC. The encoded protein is CASSEASGGSYEQYF.

The CDR3 protein is CASTRTADPWDEQFF. The CDR3 DNA is TGTGCCAGCACCAGGACGGCGGATCCCTGGGATGAGCAGTTCTTC. This chain uses TRBV6-1 with TRBJ2-1; D is undetermined. There are 15 residues in the CDR3. Germline loops: CDR1 MNHNS, CDR2 SASEGT. Trimming left V 7 bases short and J 8 bases short, with 21 bases between.

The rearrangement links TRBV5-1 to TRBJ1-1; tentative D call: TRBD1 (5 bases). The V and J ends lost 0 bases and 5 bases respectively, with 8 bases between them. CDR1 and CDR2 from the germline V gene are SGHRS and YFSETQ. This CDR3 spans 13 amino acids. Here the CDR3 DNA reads TGCGCCAGCAGCTTGGGGGGCGGGACTGAAGCTTTCTTT. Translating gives CASSLGGGTEAFF.

The CDR3 loop is CASAVSGGNTGELFF. CDR3 nucleotide sequence: TGTGCCTCAGCCGTGTCGGGGGGGAACACCGGGGAGCTGTTTTTT. The chain uses TRBV9 and TRBJ2-2; 7 bases match TRBD2. With V trimmed by 10 bases and J by 1 base, 10 bases remained unmatched. CDR1 SGDLS and CDR2 YYNGEE come from the germline V gene. This CDR3 is 15 amino acids long.

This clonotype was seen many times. The CDR3 DNA sequence: TGTGCCAGCAGTGAGGGGACAGGCCCATCCTACGAGCAGTACTTC. This gives the protein CASSEGTGPSYEQYF. The rearrangement links TRBV2 to TRBJ2-7; 8 positions agree with TRBD1. V was pared by 3 bases and J by 1 base, with 5 bases of the junction left unmatched. In germline, CDR1 is SNHLY, CDR2 FYNNEI. This CDR3 is built from 15 residues.

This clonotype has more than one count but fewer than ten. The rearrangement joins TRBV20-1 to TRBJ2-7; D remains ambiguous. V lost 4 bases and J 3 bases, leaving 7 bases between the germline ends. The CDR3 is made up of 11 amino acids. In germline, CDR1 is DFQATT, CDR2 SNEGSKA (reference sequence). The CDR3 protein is CSAKLVYEQYF. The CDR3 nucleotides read TGCAGTGCTAAGCTAGTCTACGAGCAGTACTTC.

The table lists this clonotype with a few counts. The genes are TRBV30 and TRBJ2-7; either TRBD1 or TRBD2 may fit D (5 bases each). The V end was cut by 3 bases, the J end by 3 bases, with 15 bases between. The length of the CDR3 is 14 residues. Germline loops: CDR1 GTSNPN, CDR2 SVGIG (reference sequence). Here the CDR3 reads CAWRVSGRVYEQYF. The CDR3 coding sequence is TGTGCCTGGAGAGTTTCGGGACGAGTCTACGAGCAGTACTTC.

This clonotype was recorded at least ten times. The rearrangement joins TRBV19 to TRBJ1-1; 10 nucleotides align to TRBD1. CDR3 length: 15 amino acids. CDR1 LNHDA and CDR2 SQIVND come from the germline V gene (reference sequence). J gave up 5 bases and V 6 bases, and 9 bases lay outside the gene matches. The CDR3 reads CASSHKGQGLTEAFF. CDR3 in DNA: TGTGCCAGTAGCCACAAGGGACAGGGGTTAACTGAAGCTTTCTTT. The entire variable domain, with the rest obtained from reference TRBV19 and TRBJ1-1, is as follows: DGGITQSPKYLFRKEGQNVTLSCEQNLNHDAMYWYRQDPGQGLRLIYYSQIVNDFQKGDIAEGYSVSREKKESFPLTVTSAQKNPTAFYLCASSHKGQGLTEAFFGQGTRLTVV.

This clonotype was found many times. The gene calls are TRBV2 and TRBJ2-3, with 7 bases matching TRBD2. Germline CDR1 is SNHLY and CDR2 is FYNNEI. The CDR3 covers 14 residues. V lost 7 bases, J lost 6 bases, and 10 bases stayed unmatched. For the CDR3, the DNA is TGTGCCAGCACAGGGCGGGGGTTTGCGGATACGCAGTATTTT. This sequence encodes CASTGRGFADTQYF. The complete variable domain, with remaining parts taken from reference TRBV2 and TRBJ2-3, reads EPEVTQTPSHQVTQMGQEVILRCVPISNHLYFYWYRQILGQKVEFLVSFYNNEISEKSEIFDDQFSVERPDGSNFTLKIRSTKLEDSAMYFCASTGRGFADTQYFGPGTRLTVL.

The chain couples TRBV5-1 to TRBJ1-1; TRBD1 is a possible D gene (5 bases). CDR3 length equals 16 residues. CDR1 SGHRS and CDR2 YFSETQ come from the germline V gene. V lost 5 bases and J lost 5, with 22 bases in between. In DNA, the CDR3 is TGCGCCAGCAGGATGTACTTAGGGACGGAGACGACTGAAGCTTTCTTT. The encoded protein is CASRMYLGTETTEAFF.

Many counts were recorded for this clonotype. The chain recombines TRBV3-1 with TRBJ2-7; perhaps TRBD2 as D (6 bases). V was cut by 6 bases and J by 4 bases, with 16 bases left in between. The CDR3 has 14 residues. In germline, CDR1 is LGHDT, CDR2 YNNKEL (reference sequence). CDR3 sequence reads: CASSLLARPYEQYF. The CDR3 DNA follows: TGTGCCAGCAGTTTACTAGCTCGGCCTTACGAGCAGTACTTC.

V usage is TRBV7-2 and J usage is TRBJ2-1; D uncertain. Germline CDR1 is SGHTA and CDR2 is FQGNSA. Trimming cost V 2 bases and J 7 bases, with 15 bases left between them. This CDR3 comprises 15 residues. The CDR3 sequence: CASSLPRVPTNEQFF. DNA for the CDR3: TGTGCCAGCAGCTTACCTAGGGTCCCGACAAATGAGCAGTTCTTC.

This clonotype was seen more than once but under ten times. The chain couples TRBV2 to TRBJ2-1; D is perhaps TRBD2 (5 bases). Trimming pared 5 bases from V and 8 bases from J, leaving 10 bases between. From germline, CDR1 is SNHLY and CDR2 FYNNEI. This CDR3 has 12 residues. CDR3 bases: TGTGCCAGCAGTTGGACTGGGGATGAGCAGTTCTTC. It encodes CASSWTGDEQFF.

Here the CDR3 DNA reads TGTGCCAGCAGCGGAATAGCGGGGGGCCTTAACACCGGGGAGCTGTTTTTT. It is translated as CASSGIAGGLNTGELFF. The chain is built from TRBV5-4 and TRBJ2-2, with 10 bases aligning to TRBD2. The CDR3 sequence is 17 residues long. From germline, CDR1 is SGHNT and CDR2 YYREEE (reference sequence). Trimming at V came to 4 bases and at J to 2 bases, leaving 8 bases not matched to a gene.

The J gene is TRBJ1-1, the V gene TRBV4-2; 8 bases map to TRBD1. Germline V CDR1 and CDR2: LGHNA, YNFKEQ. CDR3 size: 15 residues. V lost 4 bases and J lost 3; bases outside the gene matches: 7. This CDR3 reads CASSPSQGADTEAFF. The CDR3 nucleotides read TGTGCCAGCAGCCCGAGCCAGGGGGCTGACACTGAAGCTTTCTTT.

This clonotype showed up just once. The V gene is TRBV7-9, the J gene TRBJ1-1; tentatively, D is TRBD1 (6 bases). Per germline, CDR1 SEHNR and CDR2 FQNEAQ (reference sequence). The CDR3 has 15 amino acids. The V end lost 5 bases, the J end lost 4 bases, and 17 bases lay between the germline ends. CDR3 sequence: CASSVKEGGSTEAFF. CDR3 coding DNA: TGTGCCAGCAGCGTGAAAGAAGGGGGTTCCACTGAAGCTTTCTTT. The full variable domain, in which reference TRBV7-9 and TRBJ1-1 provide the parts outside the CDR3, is DTGVSQNPRHKITKRGQNVTFRCDPISEHNRLYWYRQTLGQGPEFLTYFQNEAQLEKSRLLSDRFSAERPKGSFSTLEIQRTEQGDSAMYLCASSVKEGGSTEAFFGQGTRLTVV.

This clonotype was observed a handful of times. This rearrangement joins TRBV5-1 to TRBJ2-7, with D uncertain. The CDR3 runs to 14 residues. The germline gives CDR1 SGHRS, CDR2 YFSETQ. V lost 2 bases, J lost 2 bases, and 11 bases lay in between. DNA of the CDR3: TGCGCCAGCAGCTTCCCGGACCGGACCTACGAGCAGTACTTC. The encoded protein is CASSFPDRTYEQYF. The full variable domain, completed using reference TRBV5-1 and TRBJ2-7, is KAGVTQTPRYLIKTRGQQVTLSCSPISGHRSVSWYQQTPGQGLQFLFEYFSETQRNKGNFPGRFSGRQFSNSRSEMNVSTLELGDSALYLCASSFPDRTYEQYFGPGTRLTVT.

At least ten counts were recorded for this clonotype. As DNA, the CDR3 is TGCAGTGCTAGAGATTTTGTCGGGGGGGGCGTGGATACGCAGTATTTT. Encoded protein: CSARDFVGGGVDTQYF. The V and J genes are TRBV20-1 and TRBJ2-3; 8 positions match TRBD2. The V segment lost 0 bases and the J segment 6 bases; nucleotides outside the gene matches: 11. This CDR3 comprises 16 residues. The germline V gene has CDR1 DFQATT and CDR2 SNEGSKA (reference sequence).

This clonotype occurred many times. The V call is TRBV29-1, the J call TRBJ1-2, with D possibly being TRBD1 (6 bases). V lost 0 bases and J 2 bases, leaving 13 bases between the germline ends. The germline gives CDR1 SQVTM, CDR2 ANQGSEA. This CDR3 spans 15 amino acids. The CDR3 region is CSVEDQWQGNYGYTF. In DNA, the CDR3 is TGCAGCGTTGAAGATCAGTGGCAGGGGAACTATGGCTACACCTTC.